This TCR beta chain was sequenced during a study of blood T cell repertoires in COVID-19 (dated by TCRdb to between 2020 and 2021). Turning to the overall study: Collaborator samples came from the United States, Italy and Spain and covered acute and convalescent phases of COVID-19. The material from the prospective study consisted of cDNA or gDNA derived from T cells, B-cell-depleted T cells, or PBMCs. Deeply sampled blood TCRbeta repertoires from subjects exposed to, actively infected with, or recovered from COVID-19 were included in the dataset. The repertoires were made available in a free public database intended to serve as a resource for research on the immune response to SARS-CoV-2. Samples were obtained from the ongoing ImmuneRACE study (first 160 participants) and from approximately 1,200 subjects provided by 6 global collaborators. Sample metadata almost always included a de-identified subject ID, COVID-19 status, age in years and sex. Where HLA class I and class II types were available, the types were taken from metadata supplied by the sample provider, not from assay-based typing.

As regards this clone: Its antigen is still unknown. Base-call qualities are not available, and no considerably larger clone is one nucleotide away.

Each collaborating institution followed its own protocols to collect whole blood in K2EDTA tubes. For TCRbeta analysis, collaborator samples were shipped as frozen whole blood, as isolated PBMCs, or as DNA extracted from either sample type. General study outcomes and caveats: How much clinical and demographic metadata was included differed by source and by participant, and the metadata was provided uncurated.

TCRbeta CDR3 regions were amplified from genomic DNA by means of the immunoSEQ Assay, a bias-controlled multiplex PCR. The original methods were these. The number of nucleated cells in each sample was estimated from the amplification of reference gene primers within the assay. To quantify the absolute abundance of each unique TCRbeta CDR3 rearrangement, sequence reads were collapsed and filtered. For each sample, productive Simpson clonality was calculated by taking the square root of Simpson's diversity index across productive rearrangements. In its TCRdb copy, this immuneACCESS table keeps in-frame sequences only and misses some clones. Where compared with another copy, unresolved V genes explain less than half of these, and the others have no known cause. D and trimming were read from the DNA, whereas the V and J calls and clone size are those reported in that table. Across this sample there are 180,000 or so clones, with nearly 90% seen only once. Of the sample, around 0.63% falls within the top ten clones.

The sequenced material came from peripheral blood. This receptor was identified in a man aged 45-60 years with acute or convalescent COVID-19.

Read as DNA, the sequence is TGTGCCAGCAGCCAAGATGGGACTAGCGGGGAGCAGTTCTTC. Its protein reads: CASSQDGTSGEQFF. The chain links TRBV3-1 (or the pseudogene TRBV3-2) with TRBJ2-1; TRBD2 lines up with 12 middle nucleotides. The CDR3, cysteine through phenylalanine, is 14 amino acids long. CDR3 DNA only is kept here, 42 bases in frame from base 1. As encoded in the germline V gene (reference sequence), CDR1 is LGHDT while CDR2 is YNNKEL. V loses 0 bases at its end and J loses 10 bases; junction bases beyond the gene matches: 1.